Listed below are T cell receptor beta chains from one sample, sequenced in a study of molecular identifiers for immune sequencing clone quantification. TCRdb passed the PCR reads through MiXCR, listing each CDR3 protein once. In the table there are hundreds of thousands of distinct CDR3 sequences, less than 20% of which are singletons. Sequencing was performed on naive CD8+ T cells from blood, with Jurkat cell RNA spiked in. Receptors originate from a human donor in good health. Some libraries in this study had Jurkat cell RNA spiked in. The CDR3 runs from the conserved cysteine through the conserved F or W. A D gene is named only where the DNA matches it firmly. Clone size is given for some rows only: seen once, a few or many times, or a class if the clone is expanded.

abundance	d_gene	v_gene	j_gene	CDR3aa	CDR3nt
many	.	TRBV7-6	TRBJ1-1	CASSHRGDTEAFF	TGTGCCAGCAGCCATAGGGGAGACACTGAAGCTTTCTTT
many	TRBD2	TRBV12-3/TRBV12-4	TRBJ2-3	CASRKGRAGEGGVPDTQYF	TGTGCCAGCAGAAAAGGAAGAGCGGGGGAGGGCGGAGTCCCAGATACGCAGTATTTT
.	.	TRBV10-1	TRBJ2-1	CASSESRASSYNEQFF	TGCGCCAGCAGTGAGTCTCGAGCTAGCTCCTACAATGAGCAGTTCTTC
many	TRBD1	TRBV4-3	TRBJ2-7	CASRPGQGEYEQYF	TGCGCCAGCAGGCCGGGACAGGGAGAATACGAGCAGTACTTC
.	TRBD2	TRBV13	TRBJ2-3	CASSSWTSGPSTDTQYF	TGTGCCAGCAGCTCATGGACTAGCGGGCCTAGCACAGATACGCAGTATTTT
.	.	TRBV13	TRBJ2-7	CASSRGDSQYEQYF	TGTGCCAGCAGCCGGGGGGACAGTCAATACGAGCAGTACTTC
.	.	TRBV12-3/TRBV12-4	TRBJ2-5	CAIRASSGGETQYF	TGTGCCATCAGAGCCTCCTCGGGGGGCGAGACCCAGTACTTC
few	.	TRBV11-2	TRBJ2-3	CASSYGITDTQYF	TGTGCCAGCAGCTACGGAATCACAGATACGCAGTATTTT
few	TRBD2	TRBV7-6	TRBJ2-7	CASSSPEARSGLAGGEQYF	TGTGCCAGCAGCTCCCCGGAGGCTAGGAGTGGACTAGCGGGAGGCGAGCAGTACTTC
many	TRBD1	TRBV7-2	TRBJ2-7	CASSFIPRTGNYEQYF	TGTGCCAGCAGCTTTATACCCCGGACAGGGAACTACGAGCAGTACTTC
.	.	TRBV4-1	TRBJ1-6	CASSQEASGNSPLHF	TGCGCCAGCAGCCAGGAAGCATCGGGGAATTCACCCCTCCACTTT
many	.	TRBV4-1	TRBJ1-1	CASSQDHYRMNTEAFF	TGCGCCAGCAGCCAAGATCATTACAGGATGAACACTGAAGCTTTCTTT
few	.	TRBV20-1	TRBJ1-5	CSARSNRVGQPQHF	TGCAGTGCTAGGAGCAACAGGGTTGGGCAGCCCCAGCATTTT
many	TRBD1	TRBV20-1	TRBJ1-5	CSARLGQGLNQPQHF	TGCAGTGCTAGACTAGGACAGGGCCTGAATCAGCCCCAGCATTTT
many	.	TRBV5-1	TRBJ2-7	CASSFGQFYEQYF	TGCGCCAGCAGCTTTGGGCAATTCTACGAGCAGTACTTC
.	.	TRBV7-9	TRBJ2-7	CASSSSTSSSYGQYF	TGTGCCAGCAGCTCCTCGACAAGTTCCTCCTACGGGCAGTACTTC
.	.	TRBV5-1	TRBJ2-2	CASSLAAEKEIVLPTGELFF	TGCGCCAGCAGCTTGGCGGCAGAGAAAGAAATAGTGCTGCCGACCGGGGAGCTGTTTTTT
.	.	TRBV2	TRBJ2-7	CASSGQGSEYEQYF	TGTGCCAGCAGTGGGCAGGGTTCGGAGTACGAGCAGTACTTC
many	.	TRBV18	TRBJ2-2	CASSPPADRELFF	TGTGCCAGCTCACCGCCCGCGGACAGGGAGCTGTTTTTT
.	TRBD1	TRBV4-1	TRBJ1-5	CASSHDDRAANQPQHF	TGCGCCAGCAGCCATGATGACAGGGCTGCCAATCAGCCCCAGCATTTT
.	.	TRBV5-6	TRBJ2-5	CASRFWGGRETQYF	TGTGCCAGCAGGTTTTGGGGTGGACGGGAGACCCAGTACTTC
.	TRBD2	TRBV5-6	TRBJ2-3	CASSLPGLGNPDTQYF	TGTGCCAGCAGTTTACCGGGACTAGGTAACCCAGATACGCAGTATTTT
many	TRBD2	TRBV9	TRBJ2-5	CASSVGLAGAAYQETQYF	TGTGCCAGCAGCGTAGGACTAGCGGGGGCCGCGTACCAAGAGACCCAGTACTTC
few	.	TRBV5-6	TRBJ2-2	CASSLERNSNTGELFF	TGTGCCAGCAGCTTGGAAAGGAATTCGAACACCGGGGAGCTGTTTTTT
once	TRBD1	TRBV11-3	TRBJ1-1	CASSLGPTGTGAFF	TGTGCCAGCAGCTTAGGCCCGACAGGGACTGGAGCTTTCTTT
many	.	TRBV28	TRBJ2-2	CASSFYVTANTGELFF	TGTGCCAGCAGTTTTTATGTGACAGCGAACACCGGGGAGCTGTTTTTT
many	.	TRBV20-1	TRBJ2-7	CSAAVGANSYEQYF	TGCAGTGCCGCTGTGGGGGCGAACTCCTACGAGCAGTACTTC
few	.	TRBV7-9	TRBJ2-1	CASSLDWPEQFF	TGTGCCAGCAGCTTAGATTGGCCCGAGCAGTTCTTC
many	.	TRBV6-2/TRBV6-3	TRBJ2-7	CASTRGPLEQYF	TGTGCCAGCACGAGGGGCCCCCTCGAGCAGTACTTC
many	.	TRBV19	TRBJ2-7	CASSTLGGYYEQYF	TGTGCCAGTAGTACTTTAGGCGGATACTACGAGCAGTACTTC
.	.	TRBV4-1	TRBJ1-5	CASSQDRGESQPQHF	TGCGCCAGCAGCCAAGATCGGGGTGAGAGTCAGCCCCAGCATTTT
few	.	TRBV4-3	TRBJ2-2	CASSQDRGFGELFF	TGCGCCAGCAGCCAAGATCGAGGGTTCGGGGAGCTGTTTTTT
few	.	TRBV6-5	TRBJ2-2	CASSTDNTGELVF	TGTGCCAGCAGCACCGACAACACCGGGGAGCTGGTTTTT
.	.	TRBV2	TRBJ1-6	CASSALPDTDSYNSPLHF	TGTGCCAGCAGTGCCCTCCCGGACACAGACTCCTATAATTCACCCCTCCACTTT
many	.	TRBV9	TRBJ2-2	CASSGSPYTGELFF	TGTGCCAGCAGCGGGTCTCCGTACACCGGGGAGCTGTTTTTT
.	.	TRBV11-2	TRBJ1-6	CASSLDGGHLYNSPLHF	TGTGCCAGCAGCTTAGATGGGGGACACCTCTATAATTCACCCCTCCACTTT
many	TRBD1	TRBV12-3/TRBV12-4	TRBJ2-7	CASSLRDRDHEQYF	TGTGCCAGCAGTTTGCGGGACAGGGACCACGAGCAGTACTTC
many	.	TRBV5-1	TRBJ1-1	CASSLLENTEAFF	TGCGCCAGCAGCTTGCTGGAAAACACTGAAGCTTTCTTT
once	TRBD2	TRBV4-3	TRBJ2-7	CASSYRLASTYEQYF	TGCGCCAGCAGCTACCGACTAGCGAGCACCTACGAGCAGTACTTC
.	TRBD1	TRBV6-5	TRBJ1-5	CASSYRGQTDTQHF	TGTGCCAGCAGTTACAGGGGGCAGACAGATACGCAGCATTTT
many	TRBD1	TRBV25-1	TRBJ1-1	CASSEGTGHTEAFF	TGTGCCAGCAGTGAAGGGACAGGTCATACTGAAGCTTTCTTT
.	TRBD2	TRBV6-2/TRBV6-3	TRBJ2-7	CASTSSRGGPHYEQYF	TGTGCCAGCACCTCCTCGCGGGGGGGCCCTCACTACGAGCAGTACTTC
.	TRBD1	TRBV20-1	TRBJ1-2	CSARKQGLVTFNYGYTF	TGCAGTGCTAGGAAACAGGGGCTGGTAACGTTTAACTATGGCTACACCTTC
.	TRBD1	TRBV4-2	TRBJ1-1	CASSQAGQLNTEAFF	TGTGCCAGCAGCCAGGCGGGACAGCTGAACACTGAAGCTTTCTTT
.	.	TRBV12-3/TRBV12-4	TRBJ2-2	CASSFEGQNTGELFF	TGTGCCAGCAGTTTTGAGGGACAGAACACCGGGGAGCTGTTTTTT
many	.	TRBV19	TRBJ2-5	CASSLNGDLTFQETQYF	TGTGCCAGTAGTTTAAATGGGGACCTGACATTTCAAGAGACCCAGTACTTC
.	.	TRBV4-1	TRBJ2-1	CASSQDRLLNEQFF	TGCGCCAGCAGCCAAGATCGGCTGCTCAATGAGCAGTTCTTC
many	.	TRBV7-2	TRBJ1-6	CASSPPRQAHYNSPLHF	TGTGCCAGCAGCCCGCCCCGACAGGCGCATTATAATTCACCCCTCCACTTT
few	.	TRBV4-3	TRBJ1-1	CASSTNGGNTEAFF	TGCGCCAGCAGCACAAACGGGGGGAACACTGAAGCTTTCTTT
many	TRBD1	TRBV6-2/TRBV6-3	TRBJ2-5	CATYRGFQETQYF	TGTGCCACCTACAGGGGATTTCAAGAGACCCAGTACTTC
.	.	TRBV19	TRBJ2-1	CASSGAFASYNEQFF	TGTGCCAGTAGTGGAGCTTTTGCCTCCTACAATGAGCAGTTCTTC
many	.	TRBV5-1	TRBJ1-1	CASSLGYGEAAEAFF	TGCGCCAGCAGCTTGGGGTATGGGGAAGCAGCTGAAGCTTTCTTT
many	.	TRBV20-1	TRBJ1-5	CSARDPTDNSNQPQHF	TGCAGTGCTAGAGATCCTACAGATAATAGCAATCAGCCCCAGCATTTT
.	.	TRBV13	TRBJ2-2	CASSLGLGSGPGELFF	TGTGCCAGCAGCTTAGGCCTTGGCTCGGGACCCGGGGAGCTGTTTTTT
many	.	TRBV7-2	TRBJ1-4	CASSLGVATGEKLFF	TGTGCCAGCAGCTTAGGGGTAGCGACAGGTGAAAAACTGTTTTTT
.	.	TRBV20-1	TRBJ1-3	CNARDSWVAGNTIYF	TGCAATGCTAGAGATTCTTGGGTGGCCGGAAACACCATATATTTT
few	.	TRBV7-9	TRBJ2-7	CASSPPNIYEQYF	TGTGCCAGCAGCCCCCCTAATATCTACGAGCAGTACTTC
many	.	TRBV21-1	TRBJ1-5	CASSKGSGIIDQPQHF	TGTGCCAGCAGCAAAGGTTCGGGAATTATCGATCAGCCCCAGCATTTT
.	.	TRBV5-4	TRBJ2-7	CASSPGQGPGYEQYF	TGTGCCAGCAGTCCCGGGCAGGGGCCGGGGTACGAGCAGTACTTC
many	TRBD2	TRBV7-9	TRBJ2-3	CASSSEGASGGSDTQYF	TGTGCCAGCAGCTCAGAGGGTGCTAGCGGGGGCTCGGATACGCAGTATTTT